This T cell receptor (beta chain) was captured by sequencing in a study of cytomegalovirus exposure and HLA in healthy donors. Notes on the study in general: Highest at DRB1 and lowest at HLA-C, TCR association rates differed among HLA loci in a later analysis.

PCR amplification relied on 60 Vbeta primers (plus 13 Jbeta primers). Sequencing used immunoSEQ multiplex PCR; TCRdb keeps in-frame clones, though not all of them. The profile covers around 85,000 clones, with around 68% appearing a single time and approximately 20% taken by the ten largest. On this clone itself: Its antigen is not known.

The germline V and J ends were trimmed by 5 bases and 9 bases, with 19 bases remaining between them. This CDR3 region has 15 residues. Germline V CDR1 and CDR2: MNHEY, SVGAGI. At sampling all donors were nominally healthy, likely with unrecorded immune exposures. This chain uses TRBV6-5 with TRBJ2-2; D possibly corresponds to TRBD2 (5 bases). This TCR was sampled from a man between 25 and 39 years old in good health and CMV-seropositive. Sequenced sample: PBMCs. Here the CDR3 reads CASSPTRGYTRELFF. In DNA, the CDR3 is TGTGCCAGCAGTCCAACACGGGGATACACGAGGGAGCTGTTTTTT.